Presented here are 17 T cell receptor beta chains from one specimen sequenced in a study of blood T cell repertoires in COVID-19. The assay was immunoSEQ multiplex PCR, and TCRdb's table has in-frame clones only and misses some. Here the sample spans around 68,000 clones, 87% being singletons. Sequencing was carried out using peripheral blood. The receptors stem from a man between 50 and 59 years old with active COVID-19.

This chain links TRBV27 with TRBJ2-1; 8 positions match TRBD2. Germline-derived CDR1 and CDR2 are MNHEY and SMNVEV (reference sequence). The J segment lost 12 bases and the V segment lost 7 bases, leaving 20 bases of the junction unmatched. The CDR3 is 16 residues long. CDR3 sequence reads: CASTLSGWVGGAGQFF. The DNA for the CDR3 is TGTGCCAGCACACTGTCTGGGTGGGTCGGGGGGGCCGGGCAGTTCTTC.

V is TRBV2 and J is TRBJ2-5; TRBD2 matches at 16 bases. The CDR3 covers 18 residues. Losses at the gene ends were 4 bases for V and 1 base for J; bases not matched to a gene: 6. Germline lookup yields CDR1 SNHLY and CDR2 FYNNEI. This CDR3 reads CASSVGLAGGPGQETQYF. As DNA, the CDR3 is TGTGCCAGCAGTGTGGGACTAGCGGGGGGGCCGGGCCAAGAGACCCAGTACTTC.

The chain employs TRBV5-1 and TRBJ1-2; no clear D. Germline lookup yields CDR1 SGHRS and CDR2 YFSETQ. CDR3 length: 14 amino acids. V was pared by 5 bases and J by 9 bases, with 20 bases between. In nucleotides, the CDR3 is TGCGCCAGCAGGTCGGAGTGGACGGCGGGGAGCTACACCTTC. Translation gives CASRSEWTAGSYTF.

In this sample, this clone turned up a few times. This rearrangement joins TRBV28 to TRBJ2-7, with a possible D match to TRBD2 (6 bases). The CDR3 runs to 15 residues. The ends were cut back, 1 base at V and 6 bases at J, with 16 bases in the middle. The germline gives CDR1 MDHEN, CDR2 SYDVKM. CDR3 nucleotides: TGTGCCAGCAGTTTATATCGCGGGATCGCGAGCGAGCAGTACTTC. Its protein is CASSLYRGIASEQYF.

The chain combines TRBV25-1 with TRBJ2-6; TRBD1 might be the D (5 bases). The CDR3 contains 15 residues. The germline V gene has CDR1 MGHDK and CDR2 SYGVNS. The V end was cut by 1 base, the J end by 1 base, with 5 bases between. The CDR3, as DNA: TGTGCCAGCAGTGAATCAGGGTCTGGGGCCAACGTCCTGACTTTC. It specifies CASSESGSGANVLTF.

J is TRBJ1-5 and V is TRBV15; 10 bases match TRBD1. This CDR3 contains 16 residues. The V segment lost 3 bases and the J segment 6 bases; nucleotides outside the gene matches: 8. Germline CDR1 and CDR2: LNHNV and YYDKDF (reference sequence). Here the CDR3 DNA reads TGTGCCACCAGCAGTATTCCGGGACAGGGGTTTCAGCCCCAGCATTTT. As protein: CATSSIPGQGFQPQHF. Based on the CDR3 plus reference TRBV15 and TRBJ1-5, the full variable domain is DAMVIQNPRYQVTQFGKPVTLSCSQTLNHNVMYWYQQKSSQAPKLLFHYYDKDFNNEADTPDNFQSRRPNTSFCFLDIRSPGLGDTAMYLCATSSIPGQGFQPQHFGDGTRLSIL.

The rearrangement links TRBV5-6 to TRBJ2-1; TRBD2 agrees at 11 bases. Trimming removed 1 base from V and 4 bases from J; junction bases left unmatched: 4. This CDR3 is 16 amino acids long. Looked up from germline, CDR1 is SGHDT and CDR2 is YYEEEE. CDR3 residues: CASSLIAGGLYNEQFF. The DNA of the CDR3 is TGTGCCAGCAGCTTGATAGCGGGGGGGCTGTACAATGAGCAGTTCTTC.

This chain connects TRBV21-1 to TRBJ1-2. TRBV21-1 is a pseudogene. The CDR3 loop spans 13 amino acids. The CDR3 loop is CASKESPSCGYTF. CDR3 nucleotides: TGTGCCAGCAAGGAGTCCCCGAGCTGTGGCTACACCTTC.

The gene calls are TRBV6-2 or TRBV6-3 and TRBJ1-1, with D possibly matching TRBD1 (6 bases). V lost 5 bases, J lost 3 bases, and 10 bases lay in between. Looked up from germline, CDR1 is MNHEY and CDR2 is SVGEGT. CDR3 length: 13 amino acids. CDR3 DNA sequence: TGTGCCAGCAGTAAACAGGGATACACTGAAGCTTTCTTT. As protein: CASSKQGYTEAFF.

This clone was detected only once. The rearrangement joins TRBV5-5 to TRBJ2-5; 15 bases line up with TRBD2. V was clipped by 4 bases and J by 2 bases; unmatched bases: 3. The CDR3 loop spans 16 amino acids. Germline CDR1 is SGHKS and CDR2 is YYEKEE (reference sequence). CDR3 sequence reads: CASSVGTSGGQETQYF. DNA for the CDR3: TGTGCCAGCAGCGTTGGGACTAGCGGGGGGCAAGAGACCCAGTACTTC.

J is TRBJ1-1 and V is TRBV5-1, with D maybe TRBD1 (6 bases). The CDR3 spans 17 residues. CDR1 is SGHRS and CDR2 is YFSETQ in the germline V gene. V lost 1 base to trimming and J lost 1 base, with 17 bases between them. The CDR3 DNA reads TGCGCCAGCAGCTTGTCACCACGGGACACCGCGAACACTGAAGCTTTCTTT. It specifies CASSLSPRDTANTEAFF.

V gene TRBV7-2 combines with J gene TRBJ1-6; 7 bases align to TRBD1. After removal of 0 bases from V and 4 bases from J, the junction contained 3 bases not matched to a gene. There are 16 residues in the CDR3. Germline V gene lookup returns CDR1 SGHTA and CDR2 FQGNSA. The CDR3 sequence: CASSLAGTAYNSPLHF. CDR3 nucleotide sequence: TGTGCCAGCAGCTTAGCAGGGACAGCGTATAATTCACCCCTCCACTTT.

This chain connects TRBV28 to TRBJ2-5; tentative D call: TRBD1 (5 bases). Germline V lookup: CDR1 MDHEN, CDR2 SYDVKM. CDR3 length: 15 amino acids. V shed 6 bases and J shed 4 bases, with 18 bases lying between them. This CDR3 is CASSDPPGRGETQYF. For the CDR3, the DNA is TGTGCCAGCAGCGATCCACCTGGAAGGGGAGAGACCCAGTACTTC. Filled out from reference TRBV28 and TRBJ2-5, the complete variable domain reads DVKVTQSSRYLVKRTGEKVFLECVQDMDHENMFWYRQDPGLGLRLIYFSYDVKMKEKGDIPEGYSVSREKKERFSLILESASTNQTSMYLCASSDPPGRGETQYFGPGTRLLVL.

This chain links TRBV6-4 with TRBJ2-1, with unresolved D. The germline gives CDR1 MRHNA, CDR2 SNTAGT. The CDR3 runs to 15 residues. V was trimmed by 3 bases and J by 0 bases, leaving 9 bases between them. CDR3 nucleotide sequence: TGTGCCAGCAGTGAAGAGTTGAGCTCCTACAATGAGCAGTTCTTC. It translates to CASSEELSSYNEQFF.

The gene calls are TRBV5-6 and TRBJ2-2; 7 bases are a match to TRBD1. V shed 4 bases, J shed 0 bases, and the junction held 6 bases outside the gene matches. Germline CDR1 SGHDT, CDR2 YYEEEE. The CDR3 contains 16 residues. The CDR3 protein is CASSLWDRSNTGELFF. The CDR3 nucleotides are TGTGCCAGCAGCCTTTGGGACAGATCGAACACCGGGGAGCTGTTTTTT.

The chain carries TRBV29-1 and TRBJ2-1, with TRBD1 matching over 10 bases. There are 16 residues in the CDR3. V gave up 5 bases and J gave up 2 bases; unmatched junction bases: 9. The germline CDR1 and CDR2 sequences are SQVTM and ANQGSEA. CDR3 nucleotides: TGCAGCGTTCTTCTACGGGACAGGGGCACCTACAATGAGCAGTTCTTC. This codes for CSVLLRDRGTYNEQFF.

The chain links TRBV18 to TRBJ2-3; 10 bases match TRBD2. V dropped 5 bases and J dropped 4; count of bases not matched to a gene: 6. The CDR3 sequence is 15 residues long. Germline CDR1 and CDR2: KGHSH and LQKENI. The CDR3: CASSAAGGPPDTQYF. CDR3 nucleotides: TGTGCCAGCTCAGCAGCGGGGGGGCCCCCAGATACGCAGTATTTT.